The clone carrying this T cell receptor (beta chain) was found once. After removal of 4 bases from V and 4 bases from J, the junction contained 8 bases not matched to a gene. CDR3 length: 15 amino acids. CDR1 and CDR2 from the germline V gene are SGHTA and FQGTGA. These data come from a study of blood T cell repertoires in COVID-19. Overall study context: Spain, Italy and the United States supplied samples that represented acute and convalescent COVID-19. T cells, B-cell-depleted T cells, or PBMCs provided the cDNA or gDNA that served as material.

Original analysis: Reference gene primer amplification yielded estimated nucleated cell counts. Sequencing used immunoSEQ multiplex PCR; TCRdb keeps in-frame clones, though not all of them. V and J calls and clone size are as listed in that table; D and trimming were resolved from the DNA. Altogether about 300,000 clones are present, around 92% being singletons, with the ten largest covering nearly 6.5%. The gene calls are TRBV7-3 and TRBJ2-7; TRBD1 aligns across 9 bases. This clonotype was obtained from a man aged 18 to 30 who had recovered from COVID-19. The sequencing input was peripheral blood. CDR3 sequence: CASSYSGTGIYEQYF. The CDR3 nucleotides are TGTGCCAGCAGCTACTCCGGGACAGGGATTTACGAGCAGTACTTC.